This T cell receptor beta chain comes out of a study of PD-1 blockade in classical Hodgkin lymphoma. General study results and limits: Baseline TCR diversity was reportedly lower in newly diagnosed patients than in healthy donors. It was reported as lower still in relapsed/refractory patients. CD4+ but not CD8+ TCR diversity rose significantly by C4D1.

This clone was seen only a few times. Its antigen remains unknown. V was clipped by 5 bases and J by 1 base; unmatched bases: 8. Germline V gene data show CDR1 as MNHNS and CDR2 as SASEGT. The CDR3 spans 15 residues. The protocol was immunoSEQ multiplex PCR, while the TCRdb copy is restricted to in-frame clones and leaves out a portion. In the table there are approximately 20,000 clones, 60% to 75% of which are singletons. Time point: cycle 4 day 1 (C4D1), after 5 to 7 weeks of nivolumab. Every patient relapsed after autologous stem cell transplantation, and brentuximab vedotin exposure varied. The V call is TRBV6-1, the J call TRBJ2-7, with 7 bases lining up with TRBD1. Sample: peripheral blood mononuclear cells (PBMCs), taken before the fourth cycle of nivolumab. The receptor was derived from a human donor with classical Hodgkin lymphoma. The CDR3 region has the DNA TGTGCCAGCAGTTCTCGGACAGGTGGGTCCTACGAGCAGTACTTC. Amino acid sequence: CASSSRTGGSYEQYF.